The TCR beta chain described here comes from a study of shared clonotypes between healthy human individuals. Data came from immunoSEQ multiplex PCR; TCRdb stores just in-frame clones and leaves some out. The sample yields roughly 590,000 clones, roughly 95% seen once. This clone has just one count. Trimming removed 4 bases from V and 0 bases from J; junction bases left unmatched: 8. There are 17 residues in the CDR3. Germline V lookup: CDR1 MDHEN, CDR2 SYDVKM. It was CD45RO-negative cells, positively selected for CCR7, that made up naive CD8 cells, with terminally differentiated effector memory CD45RA+ cells excluded.

The source material was naive CD8+ T cells sorted from blood. This chain links TRBV28 with TRBJ2-7, with 11 bases fitting TRBD2. The source is a young woman in good health. CDR3 in DNA: TGTGCCAGCAGTTCATCCGGGACTAGCGGAAGCTCCTACGAGCAGTACTTC. This gives the protein CASSSSGTSGSSYEQYF.